The rows below give T cell receptor beta chains drawn from one sample of a study of cytomegalovirus exposure and HLA in healthy donors. Profiled with immunoSEQ multiplex PCR; TCRdb holds only in-frame clones, not every one. The sample gives about 130,000 clones, over 70% of which show up once; 4% is in the top ten. The specimen sequenced was PBMCs. The receptors come from a middle-aged man in good health and CMV-seropositive. Both conserved end residues are part of each CDR3. The order of the fields is CDR3 protein, CDR3 DNA, clone size, D gene, V gene, J gene. D genes are given only for firm matches. The listing skips clone size in some rows; elsewhere it reads once, few, many or a size class.

CDR3 protein: CASSQRLEGEQYF
CDR3 DNA: TGTGCCAGCAGCCAACGACTTGAGGGCGAGCAGTACTTC
clone size: NA
D gene: NA
V gene: TRBV7-2
J gene: TRBJ2-7

CDR3 protein: CASRGPGQFYEQYF
CDR3 DNA: TGTGCCAGCAGAGGACCGGGACAGTTCTACGAGCAGTACTTC
clone size: few
D gene: TRBD1
V gene: TRBV5-4
J gene: TRBJ2-7

CDR3 protein: CASSPTGTSGGRYEQYF
CDR3 DNA: TGTGCCAGCAGCCCCACCGGGACTAGCGGGGGTAGGTACGAGCAGTACTTC
clone size: NA
D gene: TRBD2
V gene: TRBV9
J gene: TRBJ2-7

CDR3 protein: CASSLDRPNYGYTF
CDR3 DNA: TGCGCCAGCAGCTTGGACAGGCCCAACTATGGCTACACCTTC
clone size: NA
D gene: NA
V gene: TRBV5-1
J gene: TRBJ1-2

CDR3 protein: CASSQVLAGAQPQHF
CDR3 DNA: TGTGCCAGCAGCCAAGTACTTGCGGGGGCTCAGCCCCAGCATTTT
clone size: few
D gene: NA
V gene: TRBV4-2
J gene: TRBJ1-5

CDR3 protein: CASSISGQGKQPQHF
CDR3 DNA: TGTGCCAGTAGTATATCCGGCCAGGGGAAACAGCCCCAGCATTTT
clone size: once
D gene: NA
V gene: TRBV19
J gene: TRBJ1-5

CDR3 protein: CSVESGGGSYEQYF
CDR3 DNA: TGCAGCGTTGAGTCTGGGGGGGGCTCCTACGAGCAGTACTTC
clone size: NA
D gene: TRBD2
V gene: TRBV29-1
J gene: TRBJ2-7

CDR3 protein: CASKMGKDTVNYEQYF
CDR3 DNA: TGCGCCAGCAAAATGGGGAAGGACACTGTAAACTACGAGCAGTACTTC
clone size: NA
D gene: NA
V gene: TRBV5-1
J gene: TRBJ2-7

CDR3 protein: CASSISSSYEQYF
CDR3 DNA: TGTGCCAGTAGTATTTCTAGCTCCTACGAGCAGTACTTC
clone size: NA
D gene: NA
V gene: TRBV19
J gene: TRBJ2-7

CDR3 protein: CATSRASGTGTYEQYF
CDR3 DNA: TGTGCCACCAGCAGAGCCTCCGGGACAGGGACCTACGAGCAGTACTTC
clone size: NA
D gene: TRBD1
V gene: TRBV15
J gene: TRBJ2-7

CDR3 protein: CASSLMGMSEQFF
CDR3 DNA: TGTGCCAGCAGCTTAATGGGCATGAGTGAGCAGTTCTTC
clone size: NA
D gene: NA
V gene: TRBV7-3
J gene: TRBJ2-1

CDR3 protein: CASSLDIRDRTSLYGYTF
CDR3 DNA: TGCGCCAGCAGCTTGGATATCCGGGACAGAACAAGCCTCTATGGCTACACCTTC
clone size: NA
D gene: TRBD1
V gene: TRBV5-1
J gene: TRBJ1-2

CDR3 protein: CASSLDTGFSGNTIYF
CDR3 DNA: TGTGCCAGCAGCTTGGATACAGGCTTCTCTGGAAACACCATATATTTT
clone size: NA
D gene: NA
V gene: TRBV7-8
J gene: TRBJ1-3

CDR3 protein: CASTLAGGLGELFF
CDR3 DNA: TGTGCCAGCACCCTAGCGGGGGGGCTCGGGGAGCTGTTTTTT
clone size: NA
D gene: TRBD2
V gene: TRBV6-1
J gene: TRBJ2-2

CDR3 protein: CASRLQGDYTF
CDR3 DNA: TGTGCCAGCAGACTTCAGGGCGACTACACCTTC
clone size: once
D gene: NA
V gene: TRBV6-5
J gene: TRBJ1-2